Below, 4 T cell receptor beta chains from the same sample are listed, as sequenced in a study of graft-versus-host responses after intestinal transplantation. Their antigens are not known. This table comes from immunoSEQ multiplex PCR, and its TCRdb copy is limited to in-frame clones, with some not included. This sample has about 89,000 clones, with just over 90% found just once. Here the sequenced sample was unstimulated CD8+ T cells sorted from spleen or lymph node cells, taken before intestinal transplant. These receptors were taken from a human donor who received an intestinal transplant.

The chain carries TRBV18 and TRBJ2-3, with 7 bases fitting TRBD2. CDR3 length: 20 amino acids. Germline lookup yields CDR1 KGHSH and CDR2 LQKENI. V lost 0 bases, J lost 2 bases, and 17 bases stayed unmatched. The chain's CDR3 is CASSPPSSRMVRGDTDTQYF. The CDR3 nucleotides read TGTGCCAGCTCACCACCGTCTAGCCGTATGGTCCGGGGGGACACAGATACGCAGTATTTT. Using reference TRBV18 and TRBJ2-3 for the parts outside the CDR3, the full variable domain is NAGVMQNPRHLVRRRGQEARLRCSPMKGHSHVYWYRQLPEEGLKFMVYLQKENIIDESGMPKERFSAEFPKEGPSILRIQQVVRGDSAAYFCASSPPSSRMVRGDTDTQYFGPGTRLTVL.

This clone was picked up one time. The chain combines TRBV2 with TRBJ2-7, with D perhaps matching TRBD2 (5 bases). This CDR3 has 12 amino acids. CDR1 and CDR2 (germline): SNHLY, FYNNEI. V was cut by 6 bases and J by 1 base, with 7 bases left in between. CDR3 sequence reads: CASRDLSYEQYF. CDR3 DNA: TGTGCCAGCAGGGACTTATCCTACGAGCAGTACTTC.

V gene TRBV6-1 combines with J gene TRBJ1-2; 7 nucleotides agree with TRBD1. This CDR3 is built from 13 residues. Germline V gives CDR1 MNHNS, CDR2 SASEGT. J was trimmed by 4 bases and V by 7 bases; bases with no gene match: 6. The CDR3 DNA reads as TGTGCCAGCACCCAGGGGGGATCCTATGGCTACACCTTC. As protein: CASTQGGSYGYTF.

The rearrangement links TRBV7-6 to TRBJ1-1; 8 positions agree with TRBD1. Germline CDR1 is SGHVS and CDR2 is FNYEAQ. After removal of 1 base from V and 8 bases from J, the junction contained 3 bases not matched to a gene. This CDR3 contains 13 residues. The CDR3 loop is CASSLGQGNEAFF. CDR3 bases: TGTGCCAGCAGCTTAGGACAGGGGAACGAAGCTTTCTTT.